The rows below give T cell receptor beta chains drawn from one sample of a study of CD8 T cells in ankylosing spondylitis. One entry per CDR3 protein, called by TCRdb with MiXCR from the 5' RACE reads. The sample yields roughly 700,000 distinct CDR3 sequences, under 20% seen once. The sequenced sample consisted of blood, either unsorted or a sorted T cell fraction (not recorded which). The source of these receptors is a male donor with ankylosing spondylitis. Each CDR3 is given without its conserved first and last residue.

TRBJ2-7 | TRBV3-1 | ASSRGGLYEQY
TRBJ1-2 | TRBV7-2 | ASSLRQGLNYGYT
TRBJ2-2 | TRBV9 | ASSVATGSSAANTGELF
TRBJ2-6 | TRBV6-1 | ASSLHGTGANVLT
TRBJ2-7 | TRBV18 | ASSGTGIDEQY
TRBJ2-3 | TRBV6-2/TRBV6-3 | ASSYLRGRAADTQY
TRBJ1-6 | TRBV3-1 | ASSQLSDGSPLH
TRBJ2-7 | TRBV9 | ASSAVVAGDEQY
TRBJ2-5 | TRBV20-1 | SAGPGQQETQY
TRBJ2-6 | TRBV12-3/TRBV12-4 | ASSRGQGHEANVLT
TRBJ2-1 | TRBV5-1 | ASSKTTELYNEQF
TRBJ2-4 | TRBV12-3/TRBV12-4 | ASSLVSGRINQY
TRBJ2-1 | TRBV6-2/TRBV6-3 | ASSYVASGTDEQF
TRBJ2-3 | TRBV28 | ASKTPGTGTDTQY
TRBJ2-1 | TRBV24-1 | ATSDTRQGSYNEQF
TRBJ2-1 | TRBV12-3/TRBV12-4 | ASSHRLAANNEQF
TRBJ1-6 | TRBV27 | ASSLSRQFGSPLH
TRBJ2-7 | TRBV7-2 | ASSLAAAAYEQY
TRBJ2-1 | TRBV5-6 | ASSRPATSGAGEQF
TRBJ2-5 | TRBV12-3/TRBV12-4 | ASSYRGETQY
TRBJ2-7 | TRBV7-9 | ASSPEDRALNEQY
TRBJ2-7 | TRBV12-3/TRBV12-4 | ASNGAGSPFYEQY
TRBJ1-5 | TRBV27 | ASSQRSGVEPQH
TRBJ2-1 | TRBV29-1 | SGFGPYSYNEQF
TRBJ2-3 | TRBV13 | ASSLGLQGPDTQY
TRBJ2-6 | TRBV5-1 | ASSLAISRGGGANVLT
TRBJ1-2 | TRBV27 | ASSLSEDYGYT
TRBJ2-1 | TRBV20-1 | SARVSTGGIYNEQF